The source of this T cell receptor (beta chain) is a study of tumor-infiltrating lymphocytes in primary liver carcinoma (TCRdb year 2017). Broadly, across the study: Five patients with histopathologically diagnosed primary liver carcinoma underwent surgical resection in China between late 2015 and 2016. Hepatocellular carcinoma (four) or combined HCC and intrahepatic cholangiocarcinoma (one) was present in the five patients, who were three men and two women aged 30 to 69 years. The five patients had tumors of stage T1-T3 N0M0, with maximum diameters ranging from about 4.2 to 10 cm. Roughly 3.5 to 7.5 million productive TCRbeta reads were obtained per sample, and no significant difference in read depth was found between tissue types. TCRbeta repertoire sequencing, expression microarrays and whole-exome sequencing were combined in the study across five regions of each liver tumor, with adjacent normal tissue and blood also included. A total of roughly 35 specimens from 5 patients went through TCRbeta repertoire sequencing, namely 25 tumor regions, 5 adjacent noncancerous liver tissues and 5 peripheral blood samples. High reproducibility was observed for the technical replicate repertoires, with mean shared-clone rates approximately 0.92 and correlation coefficients above 0.95.

According to the germline V gene, CDR1 reads SGHTS and CDR2 reads YDEGEE. Here V drops 3 bases and J drops 1 base, and the junction holds 10 bases not matched to any gene. The CDR3 goes from the cysteine to the phenylalanine over 19 residues. Here the CDR3 DNA is all that survives: 57 bases in frame from base 1. Points the paper makes about the study in general: With just five patients in the study, the authors point out that the findings should be validated in a larger study. Pairs of tumor regions showed greater repertoire overlap (mean about 36%) than tumor-adjacent pairs (about 17%) or tumor-blood pairs (roughly 15%), which is consistent with antigen-driven expansion. Only the TCR beta chain was sequenced, which likely underestimates true repertoire diversity because unpaired alpha chains were not captured. Compared with blood, tumors had a significantly larger share of the repertoire taken up by the top 250 clones (p = 0.039). Because the samples were bulk and unsorted, CD4+ and CD8+ T cell repertoires could not be compared.

This clonotype occurred a few times. The target of this receptor is not known. No much larger clone is present one base from it, and per-base qualities are unavailable. Blood RNA was extracted from unsorted whole blood with TRIzol reagent; germline DNA came from the DNeasy Blood & Tissue kit. At the time of sampling, the patients were treatment-naive and had chronic HBV infection. Before surgery, approximately 3.8 milliliters of peripheral blood were drawn into K2EDTA tubes. Starting from approximately 460 ng total RNA, TCRbeta-specific cDNA was produced by reverse transcription with a constant-region primer and ProtoScript II reverse transcriptase. Three nested multiplex PCR rounds, following a slightly modified ARM-PCR procedure, were used to build the TCRbeta libraries. Each of the first two PCR rounds ran for approximately 11 cycles and used multiplex TRBV1-TRBV30 forward primers together with a Cbeta reverse primer. Sample barcodes and Illumina adapters were attached in a final 25-cycle PCR using Deep VentR polymerase. Amplicons of 200-500 bp were gel-purified with a QIAquick gel extraction kit before sequencing. TCRbeta amplicons were sequenced on an Illumina HiSeq 2500 with 250-bp paired-end reads. As for the original processing: Quality trimming of reads was performed with Trimmomatic v0.33, and paired reads were merged with FLASH v1.2.11 so that full CDR3 sequences could be recovered. V, D and J germline segments were assigned to the rearranged TCRbeta sequences by MiGEC v1.2.1b. VDJtools v1.0.0 computed clonotype statistics and Shannon-Wiener diversity indices. To reduce sampling bias, subsequent analyses other than the diversity analysis used only the 250 most abundant clonotypes in each sample. TCRdb cleaned the public reads at Q25 with fastp, built clones with MiXCR and kept in-frame beta chains. Identical CDR3 protein sequences are pooled into one entry, listed with their most common genes and DNA. TCRdb, not the original authors, processed these V and J calls. Counted in this sample were approximately 320,000 distinct CDR3 sequences; about three fifths of them appeared once. Of the sample, around 15% falls within the top ten clones.

The sequence was collected from a woman under 40 with primary liver carcinoma and hepatitis B virus infection. Sequencing was done on a sample of peripheral blood. This chain joins TRBV5-8 to TRBJ2-2; TRBD2 fits 12 bases in the junction. The bases read TGTGCCAGCAGCTCCTCTTGGACTAGCGGGATGAGGAACACCGGGGAGCTGTTTTTT. It translates to CASSSSWTSGMRNTGELFF.